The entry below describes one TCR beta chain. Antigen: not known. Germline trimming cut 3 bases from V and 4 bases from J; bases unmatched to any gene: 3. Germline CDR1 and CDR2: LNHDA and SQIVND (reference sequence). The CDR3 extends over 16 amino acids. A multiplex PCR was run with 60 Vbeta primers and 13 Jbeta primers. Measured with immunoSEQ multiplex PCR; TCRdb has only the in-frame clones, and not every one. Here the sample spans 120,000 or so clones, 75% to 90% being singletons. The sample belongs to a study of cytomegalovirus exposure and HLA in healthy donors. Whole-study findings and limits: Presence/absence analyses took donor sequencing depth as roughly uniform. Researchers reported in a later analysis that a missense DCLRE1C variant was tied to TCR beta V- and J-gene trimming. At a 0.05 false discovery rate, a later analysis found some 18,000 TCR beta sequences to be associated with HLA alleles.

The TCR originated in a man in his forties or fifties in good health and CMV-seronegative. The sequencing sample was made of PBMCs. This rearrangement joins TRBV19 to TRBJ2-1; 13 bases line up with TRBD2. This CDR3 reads CASSIQGLAGYNEQFF. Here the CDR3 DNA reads TGTGCCAGTAGTATCCAGGGACTAGCGGGGTACAATGAGCAGTTCTTC. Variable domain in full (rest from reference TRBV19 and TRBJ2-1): DGGITQSPKYLFRKEGQNVTLSCEQNLNHDAMYWYRQDPGQGLRLIYYSQIVNDFQKGDIAEGYSVSREKKESFPLTVTSAQKNPTAFYLCASSIQGLAGYNEQFFGPGTRLTVL.